These 17 T cell receptor beta chains originate from one sample sequenced in a study of blood T cell repertoires in COVID-19. Profiling relied on immunoSEQ multiplex PCR, and the TCRdb table lists in-frame clones only, not all of them. This table holds 150,000 to 200,000 clones, approximately 86% found once. What was sequenced was peripheral blood. All receptors derive from a man aged 60 to 75 with acute or convalescent COVID-19.

The chain links TRBV11-3 to TRBJ2-7, with a tentative D call TRBD1 (6 bases). The germline V gene has CDR1 SGHNT and CDR2 YENEEA. This CDR3 has 12 amino acids. V was clipped by 5 bases and J by 6 bases, with 11 bases between them. The CDR3 sequence: CASSPTGSEQYF. CDR3 in DNA: TGTGCCAGCAGCCCGACAGGTTCCGAGCAGTACTTC.

The chain joins TRBV29-1 to TRBJ2-3; weak D call: TRBD1 (5 bases). Germline CDR1 is SQVTM and CDR2 is ANQGSEA. The V gene lost 7 bases and the J gene lost 4 bases, with 18 bases spanning the gap. The CDR3 runs 14 residues. The CDR3 sequence: CSGQGRSMPDTQYF. The CDR3 DNA sequence: TGCAGCGGGCAGGGCCGGAGTATGCCAGATACGCAGTATTTT.

The chain has TRBV27 and TRBJ2-3; 8 nucleotides line up with TRBD2. Germline CDR1 is MNHEY and CDR2 is SMNVEV (reference sequence). With 4 bases clipped from V and 2 bases from J, the junction kept 14 bases outside the gene matches. This CDR3 comprises 18 residues. The CDR3 DNA sequence: TGTGCCAGCAGTTCCCGACTTCGGGAGGGAAGGCCCACAGATACGCAGTATTTT. Encoded protein: CASSSRLREGRPTDTQYF.

V is TRBV27 and J is TRBJ2-5, with D possibly matching TRBD2 (6 bases). The germline V gene has CDR1 MNHEY and CDR2 SMNVEV (reference sequence). The CDR3 sequence is 13 residues long. Trimming cost V 6 bases and J 1 base, with 9 bases left between them. The CDR3 spells CASRGTGQETQYF. The DNA for the CDR3 is TGTGCCAGCAGGGGGACTGGCCAAGAGACCCAGTACTTC.

The chain couples TRBV2 to TRBJ1-2; 7 bases line up with TRBD1. V was pared by 11 bases and J by 7 bases, with 16 bases of the junction left unmatched. The CDR3 has 14 amino acids. Looked up from germline, CDR1 is SNHLY and CDR2 is FYNNEI. The CDR3 sequence: CAGRTETGTAGYTF. CDR3 bases: TGTGCCGGACGTACAGAGACAGGGACCGCTGGCTACACCTTC.

The rearrangement links TRBV6-5 to TRBJ2-7; 9 bases agree with TRBD2. Germline CDR1 MNHEY, CDR2 SVGAGI. The CDR3 sequence is 15 residues long. V shed 5 bases and J 0 bases; nucleotides not matched to a gene: 5. CDR3 protein: CASSLLAGSSYEQYF. As DNA, the CDR3 is TGTGCCAGCAGTCTTCTAGCGGGAAGCTCCTACGAGCAGTACTTC.

The chain uses TRBV18 and TRBJ1-1; tentatively, D is TRBD1 (5 bases). Per the germline V gene, CDR1 is KGHSH and CDR2 is LQKENI. The CDR3 extends over 15 amino acids. V was cut by 3 bases and J by 6 bases, with 17 bases left in between. CDR3 nucleotide sequence: TGTGCCAGCTCACCTACCGTAGGGGTAGTCTCTGAAGCTTTCTTT. It specifies CASSPTVGVVSEAFF.

The genes are TRBV30 and TRBJ1-3; D remains unclear. The germline V gene encodes CDR1 GTSNPN and CDR2 SVGIG (reference sequence). V shed 0 bases and J shed 1 base, with 4 bases lying between them. CDR3 length: 13 amino acids. The CDR3 spells CAWSVESGNTIYF. The CDR3 DNA is TGTGCCTGGAGTGTAGAGTCTGGAAACACCATATATTTT.

The CDR3 region has the DNA TGTGCCATCAGTGGTGGGACTAGCGACTACGAGCAGTACTTC. Translated, it gives CAISGGTSDYEQYF. The gene calls are TRBV10-3 and TRBJ2-7; 10 bases are shared with TRBD2. Trimming cost V 4 bases and J 3 bases; bases outside gene matches: 3. The CDR3 sequence is 14 residues long. Per germline, CDR1 ENHRY and CDR2 SYGVKD.

A few counts support this clone. The chain is built from TRBV18 and TRBJ2-1; 12 nucleotides match TRBD2. Germline lookup yields CDR1 KGHSH and CDR2 LQKENI. The CDR3 runs to 15 residues. Trimming took 5 bases from V and 6 from J; bases not matched to a gene: 5. The CDR3: CASSGGLAGGNEQFF. CDR3 bases: TGTGCCAGCTCAGGGGGACTAGCGGGCGGCAATGAGCAGTTCTTC.

The J gene is TRBJ2-2, the V gene TRBV29-1; no clear D gene. From germline, CDR1 is SQVTM and CDR2 ANQGSEA. Between the trimmed V and J ends, which lost 5 bases and 0 bases, there was a span of 7 bases. This CDR3 spans 13 amino acids. CDR3 sequence reads: CSVSRTNTGELFF. Written as DNA, the CDR3 is TGCAGCGTTTCGAGAACGAACACCGGGGAGCTGTTTTTT.

This clone appeared a few times. J is TRBJ2-1 and V is TRBV5-4, with 11 bases aligning to TRBD2. CDR1 is SGHNT, CDR2 YYREEE, per germline (reference sequence). V shed 0 bases, J shed 7 bases, and the junction held 9 bases outside the gene matches. The CDR3 has 17 residues. The CDR3 is CASSLESGLADNNEQFF. As DNA, the CDR3 is TGTGCCAGCAGCTTGGAATCGGGACTAGCGGATAATAATGAGCAGTTCTTC.

The chain is built from TRBV14 and TRBJ2-5; TRBD1 aligns across 9 bases. Germline V lookup: CDR1 SGHDN, CDR2 FVKESK. The CDR3 contains 15 residues. Trimming removed 0 bases from V and 5 bases from J; junction bases left unmatched: 4. CDR3 amino acids: CASSQDYRGLETQYF. In nucleotides, the CDR3 is TGTGCCAGCAGCCAAGATTACAGGGGGCTTGAGACCCAGTACTTC.

The chain links TRBV5-4 to TRBJ2-1; 8 positions agree with TRBD1. The CDR3 covers 16 residues. V lost 3 bases, J lost 4 bases, and 9 bases stayed unmatched. Germline-derived CDR1 and CDR2 are SGHNT and YYREEE (reference sequence). The CDR3 nucleotides are TGTGCCAGCAGCTCGGGACAGACAGGGGAATACAATGAGCAGTTCTTC. The encoded protein is CASSSGQTGEYNEQFF.

The gene calls are TRBV3-1 (or the pseudogene TRBV3-2) and TRBJ1-1; D is uncertain. Germline CDR1 LGHDT, CDR2 YNNKEL (reference sequence). The length of the CDR3 is 13 residues. Trimming shortened V by 2 bases and J by 8 bases, and 12 bases separated the two germline ends. In nucleotides, the CDR3 is TGTGCCAGCAGCCAATTTATTGGCACCGAAGCTTTCTTT. It specifies CASSQFIGTEAFF.

The V gene is TRBV24-1, the J gene TRBJ1-2; D might be TRBD1 (5 bases). This CDR3 spans 13 amino acids. Germline-derived CDR1 and CDR2 are KGHDR and SFDVKD. The germline V and J ends were trimmed by 5 bases and 4 bases, with 10 bases remaining between them. The CDR3 protein is CATSAAGVYGYTF. CDR3 coding DNA: TGTGCCACCAGTGCCGCGGGGGTCTATGGCTACACCTTC.

The rearrangement uses TRBV6-5 and TRBJ1-6, with 7 bases matching TRBD1. Germline loops: CDR1 MNHEY, CDR2 SVGAGI. Losses at the gene ends were 6 bases for V and 11 bases for J; bases not matched to a gene: 10. CDR3 length equals 14 residues. The CDR3 nucleotides are TGTGCCAGCAGCGTTACTCTGACAGGGACACCCCTCCACTTT. It specifies CASSVTLTGTPLHF.